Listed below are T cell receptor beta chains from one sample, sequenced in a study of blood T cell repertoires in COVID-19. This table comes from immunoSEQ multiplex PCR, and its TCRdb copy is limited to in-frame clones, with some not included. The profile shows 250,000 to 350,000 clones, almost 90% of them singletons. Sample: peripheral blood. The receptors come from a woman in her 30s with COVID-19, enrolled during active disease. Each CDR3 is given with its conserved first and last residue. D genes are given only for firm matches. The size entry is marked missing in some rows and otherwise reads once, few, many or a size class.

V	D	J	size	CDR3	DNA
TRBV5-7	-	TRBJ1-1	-	CASSLGLPEAFF	TGTGCCAGCAGCTTGGGGCTTCCTGAAGCTTTCTTT
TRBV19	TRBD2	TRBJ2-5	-	CASSGVAGGQTQYF	TGTGCCAGCTCGGGAGTAGCGGGCGGACAGACCCAGTACTTC
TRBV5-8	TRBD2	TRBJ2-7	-	CASSLWTSRSYEQYF	TGTGCCAGCAGCCTTTGGACTAGCAGATCCTACGAGCAGTACTTC
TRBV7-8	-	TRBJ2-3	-	CASSLWGPTDTQYF	TGTGCCAGCAGCTTATGGGGGCCCACAGATACGCAGTATTTT
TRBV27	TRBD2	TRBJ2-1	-	CASSFGLAGRTPYNEQFF	TGTGCCAGCAGTTTTGGGCTAGCGGGCAGGACCCCTTACAATGAGCAGTTCTTC
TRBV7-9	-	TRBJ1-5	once	CASSRQEFNQPQHF	TGTGCCAGCAGCAGACAGGAATTCAATCAGCCCCAGCATTTT
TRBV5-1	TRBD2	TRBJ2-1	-	CASSPEGLAGEQFF	TGCGCCAGCAGCCCTGAAGGACTAGCGGGTGAGCAGTTCTTC
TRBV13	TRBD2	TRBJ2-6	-	CASSPTSGRALAGANVLTF	TGTGCCAGCAGCCCTACTAGCGGGAGGGCTTTAGCGGGGGCCAACGTCCTGACTTTC
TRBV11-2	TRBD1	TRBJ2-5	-	CASRRPGTGTLETQYF	TGTGCCAGCAGACGTCCCGGGACAGGTACCCTAGAGACCCAGTACTTC
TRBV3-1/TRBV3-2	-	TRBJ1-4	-	CASSQGVQGNEKLFF	TGTGCCAGCAGCCAAGGCGTCCAGGGAAATGAAAAACTGTTTTTT
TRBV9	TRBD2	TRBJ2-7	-	CASSASLAGRYEQYF	TGTGCCAGCAGCGCCTCACTAGCGGGAAGGTACGAGCAGTACTTC
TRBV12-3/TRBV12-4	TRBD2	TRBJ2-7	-	CASSPHAGVGQYF	TGTGCCAGCAGTCCCCATGCGGGAGTCGGGCAGTACTTC
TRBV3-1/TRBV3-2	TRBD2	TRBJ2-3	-	CASSLGTSGSFFEADTQYF	TGTGCCAGCAGCCTCGGGACTAGCGGGAGTTTTTTTGAGGCAGATACGCAGTATTTT
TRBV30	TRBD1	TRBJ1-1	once	CAWKEDRLNTEAFF	TGTGCCTGGAAAGAGGACAGGTTGAACACTGAAGCTTTCTTT
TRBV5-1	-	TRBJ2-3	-	CASSLVPGSSTDTQYF	TGCGCCAGCAGCTTGGTACCAGGGTCTAGCACAGATACGCAGTATTTT
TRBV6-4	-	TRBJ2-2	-	CASSDSQAGELFF	TGTGCCAGCAGTGACTCCCAGGCCGGGGAGCTGTTTTTT
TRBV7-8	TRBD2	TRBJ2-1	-	CASSLIAREGPNEQFF	TGTGCCAGCAGCTTAATAGCGCGGGAGGGGCCCAATGAGCAGTTCTTC
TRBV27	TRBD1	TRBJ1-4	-	CASSSNRGPAVMEKLFF	TGTGCCAGCAGTTCCAACAGGGGGCCGGCCGTAATGGAAAAACTGTTTTTT
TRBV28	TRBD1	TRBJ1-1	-	CASSLTGGGTEAFF	TGTGCCAGCAGTCTCACAGGGGGAGGGACTGAAGCTTTCTTT
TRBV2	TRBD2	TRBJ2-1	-	CASSGSSTSGRNEQFF	TGTGCCAGCAGTGGGTCCTCGACTAGCGGGCGCAATGAGCAGTTCTTC
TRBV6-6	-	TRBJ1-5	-	CASSGQISNQPQHF	TGTGCCAGCAGTGGACAGATTAGCAATCAGCCCCAGCATTTT
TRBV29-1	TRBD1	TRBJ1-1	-	CSVAGQANTEAFF	TGCAGCGTTGCGGGACAGGCGAACACTGAAGCTTTCTTT
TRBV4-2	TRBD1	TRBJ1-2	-	CASSQTGTEGLIGGYTF	TGTGCCAGCAGCCAGACTGGGACAGAGGGGCTTATCGGAGGCTACACCTTC
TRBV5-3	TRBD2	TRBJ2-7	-	CARSQYKIGTSGTYEQYF	TGTGCCAGAAGCCAATATAAAATCGGGACTAGCGGCACCTACGAGCAGTACTTC
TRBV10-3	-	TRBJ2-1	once	CAISESLGTESGEQFF	TGTGCCATCAGTGAGTCTCTGGGGACTGAGAGTGGAGAGCAGTTCTTC
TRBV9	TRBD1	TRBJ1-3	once	CASSAAGGWNTIYF	TGTGCCAGCAGCGCCGCAGGGGGCTGGAACACCATATATTTT
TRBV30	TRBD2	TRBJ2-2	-	CACRPSGNTGELFF	TGTGCCTGCAGACCTAGCGGGAACACCGGGGAGCTGTTTTTT
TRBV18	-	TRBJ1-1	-	CASSPGGMGNTEAFF	TGTGCCAGCTCACCTGGAGGGATGGGGAACACTGAAGCTTTCTTT
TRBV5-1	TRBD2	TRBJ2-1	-	CASSLGASGNVVEQFF	TGCGCCAGCAGCTTGGGGGCCAGCGGGAACGTAGTTGAGCAGTTCTTC
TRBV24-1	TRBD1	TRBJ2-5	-	CATGEIGTGQETQYF	TGTGCCACCGGCGAAATCGGGACAGGGCAAGAGACCCAGTACTTC
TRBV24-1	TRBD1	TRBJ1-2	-	CATSDPILPDRANYGYTF	TGTGCCACCAGTGATCCTATCTTACCCGACAGGGCTAACTATGGCTACACCTTC
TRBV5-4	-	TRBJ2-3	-	CASSRPQDPTTDTQYF	TGTGCCAGCAGCCGACCACAGGACCCTACCACAGATACGCAGTATTTT
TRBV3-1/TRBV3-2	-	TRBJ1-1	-	CASSRLRGWTEAFF	TGTGCCAGCAGCCGTTTAAGGGGATGGACTGAAGCTTTCTTT
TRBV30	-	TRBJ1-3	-	CAWRKLQGARNTIYF	TGTGCCTGGAGAAAACTACAGGGAGCCAGAAACACCATATATTTT
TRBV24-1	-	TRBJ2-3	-	CATSPGRLSTDTQYF	TGTGCCACCAGTCCCGGCAGGTTAAGCACAGATACGCAGTATTTT
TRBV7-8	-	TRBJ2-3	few	CASWRDFPSQYNTQYF	TGTGCCAGCTGGAGGGACTTTCCCTCGCAGTATAATACGCAGTATTTT
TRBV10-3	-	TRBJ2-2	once	CAISESGLQARELFF	TGTGCCATCAGTGAGTCGGGATTACAGGCCCGGGAGCTGTTTTTT
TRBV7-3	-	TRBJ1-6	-	CASSLMGGDNSPLHF	TGTGCCAGCAGCTTAATGGGGGGGGACAATTCACCCCTCCACTTT
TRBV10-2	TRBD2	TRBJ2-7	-	CASSPGLGSSYEQYF	TGCGCCAGCAGTCCGGGACTAGGGTCTTCCTACGAGCAGTACTTC
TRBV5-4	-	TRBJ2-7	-	CASSPGVGIYEQYF	TGTGCCAGCAGCCCGGGGGTGGGGATCTACGAGCAGTACTTC
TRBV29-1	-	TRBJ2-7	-	CSVFRGSSYEQYF	TGCAGCGTTTTCAGGGGCAGCTCCTACGAGCAGTACTTC
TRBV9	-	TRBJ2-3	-	CASSVGVISTDTQYF	TGTGCCAGCAGCGTAGGAGTGATTAGCACAGATACGCAGTATTTT